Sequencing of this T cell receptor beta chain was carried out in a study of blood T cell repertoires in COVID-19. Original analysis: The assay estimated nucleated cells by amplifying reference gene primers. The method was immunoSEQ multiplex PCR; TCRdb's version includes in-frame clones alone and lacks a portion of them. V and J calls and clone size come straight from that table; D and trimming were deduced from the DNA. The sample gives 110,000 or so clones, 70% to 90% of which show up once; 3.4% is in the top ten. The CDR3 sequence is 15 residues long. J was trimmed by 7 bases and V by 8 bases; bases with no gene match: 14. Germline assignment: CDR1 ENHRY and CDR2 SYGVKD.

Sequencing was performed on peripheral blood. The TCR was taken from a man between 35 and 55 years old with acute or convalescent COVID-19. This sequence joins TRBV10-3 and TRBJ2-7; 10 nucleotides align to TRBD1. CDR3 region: CAIGKSTGGLDEQYF. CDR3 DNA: TGTGCCATCGGGAAATCGACAGGGGGCCTAGATGAGCAGTACTTC.